The clone carrying this T cell receptor beta chain was seen more than once but under ten times. TCRdb re-called the RT-PCR reads through MiXCR, storing one row per CDR3 protein. The sample has 500,000 to 550,000 distinct CDR3 sequences, approximately 24% seen once. This specimen comes from a study of response to subunit inactivated influenza vaccine. CDR3 size: 15 residues. Trimming took 5 bases from V and 2 from J, leaving 13 bases between them. Germline assignment: CDR1 SEHNR and CDR2 FQNEAQ (reference sequence). This sample was also put to use in a study of T cells expressing NK-cell markers. That paper notes: 5'RACE template switching with UMIs generated TCR beta cDNA. One of the eight sequenced donors was seronegative, whereas the other seven were HCMV-seropositive.

This chain links TRBV7-9 with TRBJ2-1; D possibly matches TRBD1 or TRBD2 (5 bases each). This receptor was obtained from a middle-aged man who received an inactivated influenza vaccine. Material: CD4+ T cells sorted from PBMCs, obtained roughly 12 days after vaccination. This chain's CDR3 is CASSPRGQTYNEQFF. The CDR3 DNA reads TGTGCCAGCAGCCCGAGGGGCCAGACCTACAATGAGCAGTTCTTC.